A selection of T cell receptor beta chains follows, all from one sample in a study of a mutant IDH1 vaccine in newly diagnosed glioma. Their cognate antigens are unknown. TCRdb's table, derived via immunoSEQ multiplex PCR, lists solely in-frame clones and lacks some. The sample carries tens of thousands of clones, roughly 78% recorded once. Sequences were derived from PBMCs, sampled from a glioma patient whose treatment included an IDH1 peptide vaccine. Source of these receptors: a man in his forties or fifties with glioma. CDR3s include the opening cysteine and the closing phenylalanine or tryptophan. Fields, in order: clone size, J gene, D gene, V gene, CDR3 protein, CDR3 DNA. A D gene is named only where the DNA matches it firmly. A clone size is listed for some rows: how often the clone was seen (once, few, many), or a class if it is expanded.

abundance: .
j_gene: TRBJ2-1
d_gene: TRBD2
v_gene: TRBV5-1
CDR3aa: CASYDPLAGGYNEQFF
CDR3nt: TGCGCCAGCTACGACCCACTAGCGGGGGGGTACAATGAGCAGTTCTTC

abundance: .
j_gene: TRBJ2-3
d_gene: TRBD2
v_gene: TRBV7-2
CDR3aa: CASSPEGAGGGAQYF
CDR3nt: TGTGCCAGCAGCCCCGAGGGAGCGGGGGGGGGAGCGCAGTATTTT

abundance: .
j_gene: TRBJ1-1
d_gene: TRBD1
v_gene: TRBV6-1
CDR3aa: CASTLDRGGTEAFF
CDR3nt: TGTGCCAGCACCCTCGACAGGGGAGGCACTGAAGCTTTCTTT

abundance: .
j_gene: TRBJ2-7
d_gene: .
v_gene: TRBV11-3
CDR3aa: CASSPGVTYEQYF
CDR3nt: TGTGCCAGCAGCCCCGGGGTGACCTACGAGCAGTACTTC

abundance: .
j_gene: TRBJ1-2
d_gene: TRBD1
v_gene: TRBV2
CDR3aa: CASSLDRDGYTF
CDR3nt: TGTGCCAGCAGTCTTGACAGGGATGGCTACACCTTC

abundance: .
j_gene: TRBJ1-6
d_gene: .
v_gene: TRBV28
CDR3aa: CASSFYRAQSPLHF
CDR3nt: TGTGCCAGCAGTTTTTACAGGGCACAATCACCCCTCCACTTT

abundance: .
j_gene: TRBJ2-7
d_gene: .
v_gene: TRBV10-3
CDR3aa: CAMGGASYEQYF
CDR3nt: TGTGCCATGGGGGGGGCCTCCTACGAGCAGTACTTC

abundance: once
j_gene: TRBJ2-1
d_gene: .
v_gene: TRBV2
CDR3aa: CASSEPPLGRKLGLFEQFF
CDR3nt: TGTGCCAGCAGTGAGCCCCCTCTGGGGAGAAAACTGGGCCTTTTCGAGCAGTTCTTC

abundance: .
j_gene: TRBJ2-3
d_gene: TRBD2
v_gene: TRBV4-2
CDR3aa: CASSQDPAGGADTQYF
CDR3nt: TGTGCCAGCAGCCAAGATCCAGCGGGGGGCGCAGATACGCAGTATTTT

abundance: .
j_gene: TRBJ2-7
d_gene: .
v_gene: TRBV19
CDR3aa: CASSPTGPPGF
CDR3nt: TGTGCCAGTAGTCCCACAGGCCCCCCGGGCTTC

abundance: .
j_gene: TRBJ2-2
d_gene: TRBD2
v_gene: TRBV4-3
CDR3aa: CASSQGGTSGGATGELFF
CDR3nt: TGCGCCAGCAGCCAAGGGGGGACTAGCGGGGGGGCGACCGGGGAGCTGTTTTTT

abundance: .
j_gene: TRBJ1-1
d_gene: .
v_gene: TRBV5-1
CDR3aa: CASSLWPGNTEAFF
CDR3nt: TGCGCCAGCAGCTTGTGGCCAGGAAACACTGAAGCTTTCTTT

abundance: .
j_gene: TRBJ2-1
d_gene: TRBD2
v_gene: TRBV29-1
CDR3aa: CSVEGTSGLSSYNEQFF
CDR3nt: TGCAGCGTTGAGGGGACTAGCGGACTGAGCTCCTACAATGAGCAGTTCTTC

abundance: once
j_gene: TRBJ1-1
d_gene: TRBD1
v_gene: TRBV27
CDR3aa: CASSGAGTGVSEAFF
CDR3nt: TGTGCCAGCAGTGGCGCCGGGACAGGCGTCTCTGAAGCTTTCTTT

abundance: .
j_gene: TRBJ1-4
d_gene: .
v_gene: TRBV5-5
CDR3aa: CASSLNEKLFF
CDR3nt: TGTGCCAGCAGCTTGAATGAAAAACTGTTTTTT

abundance: .
j_gene: TRBJ2-2
d_gene: TRBD1
v_gene: TRBV7-9
CDR3aa: CASSLRDSTGELFF
CDR3nt: TGTGCCAGCAGCTTACGGGACAGTACCGGGGAGCTGTTTTTT

abundance: .
j_gene: TRBJ2-5
d_gene: .
v_gene: TRBV5-1
CDR3aa: CASSLDAGETQYF
CDR3nt: TGCGCCAGCAGCTTAGACGCGGGGGAGACCCAGTACTTC

abundance: .
j_gene: TRBJ1-2
d_gene: TRBD1
v_gene: TRBV27
CDR3aa: CASSLGQGGDYTF
CDR3nt: TGTGCCAGCAGTTTGGGACAGGGGGGGGACTACACCTTC

abundance: .
j_gene: TRBJ1-1
d_gene: .
v_gene: TRBV6-5
CDR3aa: CASSPTPRNTEAFF
CDR3nt: TGTGCCAGCAGCCCGACACCGAGGAATACTGAAGCTTTCTTT

abundance: .
j_gene: TRBJ1-2
d_gene: .
v_gene: TRBV7-3
CDR3aa: CASSQEANYGYTF
CDR3nt: TGTGCCAGCTCACAGGAGGCTAACTATGGCTACACCTTC

abundance: .
j_gene: TRBJ2-1
d_gene: .
v_gene: TRBV6-5
CDR3aa: CASSYSKTDGGIEQFF
CDR3nt: TGTGCCAGCAGTTACTCGAAGACTGACGGCGGAATTGAGCAGTTCTTC

abundance: .
j_gene: TRBJ1-1
d_gene: .
v_gene: TRBV7-8
CDR3aa: CASSLTAGAGEAFF
CDR3nt: TGTGCCAGCAGCCTGACCGCAGGGGCGGGGGAAGCTTTCTTT

abundance: few
j_gene: TRBJ1-5
d_gene: .
v_gene: TRBV11-3
CDR3aa: CASSLHDMDGGNQPQHF
CDR3nt: TGTGCCAGCAGCTTACACGATATGGACGGGGGAAATCAGCCCCAGCATTTT

abundance: .
j_gene: TRBJ2-7
d_gene: .
v_gene: TRBV7-8
CDR3aa: CASSVRHKTYEQYF
CDR3nt: TGTGCCAGCAGCGTCAGACATAAAACCTACGAGCAGTACTTC

abundance: .
j_gene: TRBJ1-6
d_gene: .
v_gene: TRBV6-1
CDR3aa: CASSAPRGFLNSPLHF
CDR3nt: TGTGCCAGCAGTGCCCCGAGGGGGTTCCTTAATTCACCCCTCCACTTT

abundance: once
j_gene: TRBJ2-7
d_gene: TRBD1
v_gene: TRBV30
CDR3aa: CAWSVRGKGQGKNEQYF
CDR3nt: TGTGCCTGGAGTGTAAGAGGTAAAGGACAGGGCAAGAACGAGCAGTACTTC

abundance: .
j_gene: TRBJ1-2
d_gene: .
v_gene: TRBV27
CDR3aa: CASSWDSSLTGYTF
CDR3nt: TGTGCCAGCAGTTGGGACTCAAGTTTGACTGGCTACACCTTC

abundance: .
j_gene: TRBJ2-1
d_gene: TRBD1
v_gene: TRBV30
CDR3aa: CAWTRQGLNEQFF
CDR3nt: TGTGCCTGGACCAGACAGGGTTTAAATGAGCAGTTCTTC

abundance: once
j_gene: TRBJ1-2
d_gene: .
v_gene: TRBV30
CDR3aa: CAWSGIQGYGYTF
CDR3nt: TGTGCCTGGAGTGGGATCCAGGGCTATGGCTACACCTTC

abundance: .
j_gene: TRBJ1-5
d_gene: .
v_gene: TRBV5-5
CDR3aa: CASSLEGRRGYSNQPQHF
CDR3nt: TGTGCCAGCAGCTTGGAGGGGCGTCGGGGGTATAGCAATCAGCCCCAGCATTTT

abundance: few
j_gene: TRBJ1-2
d_gene: .
v_gene: TRBV5-6
CDR3aa: CASSPRGRNYGYTF
CDR3nt: TGTGCCAGCAGCCCCCGTGGCCGAAACTATGGCTACACCTTC

abundance: .
j_gene: TRBJ2-7
d_gene: .
v_gene: TRBV7-2
CDR3aa: CASTRMAGGSSYEQYF
CDR3nt: TGTGCCAGCACCCGAATGGCAGGGGGGAGCTCCTACGAGCAGTACTTC

abundance: .
j_gene: TRBJ1-2
d_gene: TRBD1
v_gene: TRBV7-9
CDR3aa: CASSLGQGIANYGYTF
CDR3nt: TGTGCCAGCAGCTTAGGACAGGGAATCGCTAACTATGGCTACACCTTC

abundance: few
j_gene: TRBJ1-5
d_gene: .
v_gene: TRBV9
CDR3aa: CASSPGGNNQPQHF
CDR3nt: TGTGCCAGCAGCCCTGGAGGGAACAATCAGCCCCAGCATTTT

abundance: .
j_gene: TRBJ2-1
d_gene: TRBD2
v_gene: TRBV19
CDR3aa: CARPFGGYFPYNEQFF
CDR3nt: TGTGCCAGACCTTTCGGGGGGTATTTTCCCTACAATGAGCAGTTCTTC

abundance: few
j_gene: TRBJ1-2
d_gene: TRBD1
v_gene: TRBV11-2
CDR3aa: CASSVDRGNYGYTF
CDR3nt: TGTGCCAGCAGCGTAGACAGGGGAAACTATGGCTACACCTTC

abundance: .
j_gene: TRBJ2-5
d_gene: .
v_gene: TRBV2
CDR3aa: CASSARGGETQYF
CDR3nt: TGTGCCAGCAGTGCCAGGGGAGGAGAGACCCAGTACTTC

abundance: .
j_gene: TRBJ1-1
d_gene: .
v_gene: TRBV20-1
CDR3aa: CSAKGQTEAFF
CDR3nt: TGCAGTGCTAAAGGACAGACTGAAGCTTTCTTT

abundance: .
j_gene: TRBJ1-4
d_gene: .
v_gene: TRBV29-1
CDR3aa: CSVKQGSRTNEKLFF
CDR3nt: TGCAGCGTAAAACAGGGATCTCGGACTAATGAAAAACTGTTTTTT

abundance: .
j_gene: TRBJ1-3
d_gene: .
v_gene: TRBV10-1
CDR3aa: CASSASTVPSGNTIYF
CDR3nt: TGCGCCAGCAGTGCCTCGACAGTTCCCTCTGGAAACACCATATATTTT

abundance: few
j_gene: TRBJ1-5
d_gene: .
v_gene: TRBV10-3
CDR3aa: CAISESSGDVQPQHF
CDR3nt: TGTGCCATCAGTGAGTCGTCGGGGGATGTTCAGCCCCAGCATTTT

abundance: once
j_gene: TRBJ2-3
d_gene: .
v_gene: TRBV27
CDR3aa: CASSLRASTDTQYF
CDR3nt: TGTGCCAGCAGTTTAAGGGCTAGTACAGATACGCAGTATTTT

abundance: .
j_gene: TRBJ1-3
d_gene: .
v_gene: TRBV2
CDR3aa: CASTPQGRGNTIYF
CDR3nt: TGTGCCAGCACCCCCCAGGGGAGGGGAAACACCATATATTTT

abundance: .
j_gene: TRBJ1-3
d_gene: .
v_gene: TRBV9
CDR3aa: CASGLASGNTIYF
CDR3nt: TGTGCCAGCGGTTTGGCATCTGGAAACACCATATATTTT

abundance: .
j_gene: TRBJ1-5
d_gene: .
v_gene: TRBV6-1
CDR3aa: CASSEAASMRQPQHF
CDR3nt: TGTGCCAGCAGTGAAGCGGCCAGCATGAGACAGCCCCAGCATTTT

abundance: .
j_gene: TRBJ2-5
d_gene: TRBD2
v_gene: TRBV7-6
CDR3aa: CASSLGGTSGQETQYF
CDR3nt: TGTGCCAGCAGCTTAGGGGGGACTAGCGGGCAAGAGACCCAGTACTTC

abundance: .
j_gene: TRBJ1-1
d_gene: .
v_gene: TRBV7-2
CDR3aa: CASSWGQLTSNTEAFF
CDR3nt: TGTGCCAGCAGCTGGGGGCAGCTCACATCGAACACTGAAGCTTTCTTT

abundance: .
j_gene: TRBJ2-1
d_gene: .
v_gene: TRBV6-5
CDR3aa: CASSYSVWGSYNEQFF
CDR3nt: TGTGCCAGCAGTTACTCTGTCTGGGGTTCCTACAATGAGCAGTTCTTC

abundance: .
j_gene: TRBJ2-2
d_gene: .
v_gene: TRBV10-3
CDR3aa: CAISVSGELFF
CDR3nt: TGTGCCATCAGTGTTTCCGGGGAGCTGTTTTTT

abundance: .
j_gene: TRBJ2-1
d_gene: .
v_gene: TRBV18
CDR3aa: CASSPRGGESSYNEQFF
CDR3nt: TGTGCCAGCTCACCACGAGGGGGGGAGAGCTCCTACAATGAGCAGTTCTTC

abundance: once
j_gene: TRBJ2-5
d_gene: TRBD2
v_gene: TRBV7-3
CDR3aa: CASSSLAGGQETQYF
CDR3nt: TGTGCCAGCAGCTCCCTAGCGGGGGGCCAGGAGACCCAGTACTTC

abundance: .
j_gene: TRBJ1-4
d_gene: .
v_gene: TRBV6-6
CDR3aa: CASSNPTNEKLFF
CDR3nt: TGTGCCAGCAGCAACCCAACTAATGAAAAACTGTTTTTT

abundance: .
j_gene: TRBJ2-5
d_gene: .
v_gene: TRBV19
CDR3aa: CASHQGTEETQYF
CDR3nt: TGTGCCAGTCACCAGGGGACCGAAGAGACCCAGTACTTC